A selection of T cell receptor beta chains follows, all from one sample in a study of shared clonotypes between healthy human individuals. Some clones are missing from TCRdb's copy, which holds only in-frame ones; the method was immunoSEQ multiplex PCR. The data hold over 700,000 clones, with 72% observed a single time. Sequenced input: memory CD4+ T cells sorted from blood. The origin of the receptors is a woman aged 25 to 45 in good health. CDR3s include the opening cysteine and the closing phenylalanine or tryptophan. D genes are given only for firm matches. Clone size is not always given. Where it is, it says once, few, many or a class for expanded clones.

clone_size: .; d_call: TRBD1; cdr3_length: 12; j_call: TRBJ2-3; v_call: TRBV29-1; cdr3_aa: CSTRDRWHTQYF; cdr3_nt: TGCAGCACCCGGGACAGGTGGCATACGCAGTATTTT
clone_size: .; d_call: TRBD2; cdr3_length: 16; j_call: TRBJ2-5; v_call: TRBV5-1; cdr3_aa: CASSLAPSGSGETQYF; cdr3_nt: TGCGCCAGCAGCTTGGCTCCCAGCGGGAGTGGGGAGACCCAGTACTTC
clone_size: .; d_call: TRBD1; cdr3_length: 16; j_call: TRBJ2-3; v_call: TRBV6-6; cdr3_aa: CASSFDRGTGTDTQYF; cdr3_nt: TGTGCCAGCAGTTTCGACAGGGGGACCGGTACAGATACGCAGTATTTT
clone_size: once; d_call: .; cdr3_length: 14; j_call: TRBJ1-5; v_call: TRBV6-1; cdr3_aa: CASTQGQINQPQHF; cdr3_nt: TGTGCCAGCACCCAAGGACAGATCAATCAGCCCCAGCATTTT
clone_size: .; d_call: .; cdr3_length: 12; j_call: TRBJ2-7; v_call: TRBV9; cdr3_aa: CASSPGHYEQYF; cdr3_nt: TGTGCCAGCAGCCCCGGACACTACGAGCAGTACTTC
clone_size: .; d_call: TRBD2; cdr3_length: 15; j_call: TRBJ2-3; v_call: TRBV19; cdr3_aa: CASSEERDSTDTQYF; cdr3_nt: TGTGCCAGTAGTGAGGAGCGGGATAGCACAGATACGCAGTATTTT
clone_size: .; d_call: .; cdr3_length: 12; j_call: TRBJ1-2; v_call: TRBV28; cdr3_aa: CASTTGSRGYTF; cdr3_nt: TGTGCCAGTACTACAGGGAGTAGGGGCTACACCTTC
clone_size: .; d_call: .; cdr3_length: 13; j_call: TRBJ1-5; v_call: TRBV18; cdr3_aa: CASSPPAGQPQHF; cdr3_nt: TGTGCCAGCTCACCACCGGCGGGTCAGCCCCAGCATTTT
clone_size: .; d_call: .; cdr3_length: 13; j_call: TRBJ1-1; v_call: TRBV7-2; cdr3_aa: CASRAQRDTEAFF; cdr3_nt: TGTGCCAGCAGAGCGCAACGGGACACTGAAGCTTTCTTT
clone_size: .; d_call: .; cdr3_length: 13; j_call: TRBJ2-3; v_call: TRBV2; cdr3_aa: CASSKGETDTQYF; cdr3_nt: TGTGCCAGCAGTAAAGGGGAAACAGATACGCAGTATTTT
clone_size: .; d_call: .; cdr3_length: 14; j_call: TRBJ1-6; v_call: TRBV30; cdr3_aa: CAWSPGSWNSPLHF; cdr3_nt: TGTGCCTGGAGTCCAGGGTCCTGGAATTCACCCCTCCACTTT
clone_size: once; d_call: .; cdr3_length: 14; j_call: TRBJ1-1; v_call: TRBV6-1; cdr3_aa: CASSAEWRNTEAFF; cdr3_nt: TGTGCCAGCAGTGCAGAGTGGCGGAACACTGAAGCTTTCTTT
clone_size: many; d_call: TRBD2; cdr3_length: 15; j_call: TRBJ2-5; v_call: TRBV28; cdr3_aa: CASNGRTSVPGTQYF; cdr3_nt: TGTGCCAGCAATGGCCGGACTAGCGTCCCGGGAACCCAGTACTTC
clone_size: .; d_call: TRBD2; cdr3_length: 17; j_call: TRBJ2-1; v_call: TRBV5-1; cdr3_aa: CASSWTSGRASYNEQFF; cdr3_nt: TGCGCCAGCAGCTGGACTAGCGGGAGGGCGTCCTACAATGAGCAGTTCTTC
clone_size: once; d_call: .; cdr3_length: 13; j_call: TRBJ2-5; v_call: TRBV2; cdr3_aa: CASLGLVGETQYF; cdr3_nt: TGTGCCAGCCTGGGACTGGTAGGAGAGACCCAGTACTTC
clone_size: .; d_call: .; cdr3_length: 12; j_call: TRBJ2-1; v_call: TRBV5-4; cdr3_aa: CASSEGGGEQFF; cdr3_nt: TGTGCCAGCAGCGAGGGGGGAGGTGAGCAGTTCTTC
clone_size: .; d_call: TRBD1; cdr3_length: 13; j_call: TRBJ1-5; v_call: TRBV11-2; cdr3_aa: CASSGQGNQPQHF; cdr3_nt: TGTGCCAGCAGCGGACAGGGGAATCAGCCCCAGCATTTT
clone_size: .; d_call: .; cdr3_length: 16; j_call: TRBJ2-5; v_call: TRBV7-6; cdr3_aa: CASSLNSGGGEETQYF; cdr3_nt: TGTGCCAGCAGCTTAAACAGCGGAGGGGGCGAGGAGACCCAGTACTTC
clone_size: few; d_call: TRBD2; cdr3_length: 18; j_call: TRBJ2-7; v_call: TRBV6-4; cdr3_aa: CASTQGGSGRPRMNEQYF; cdr3_nt: TGTGCCAGCACCCAGGGGGGTAGCGGGAGGCCCCGTATGAACGAGCAGTACTTC
clone_size: .; d_call: .; cdr3_length: 13; j_call: TRBJ2-5; v_call: TRBV6-1; cdr3_aa: CATRGPYQETQYF; cdr3_nt: TGTGCCACCAGGGGACCGTACCAAGAGACCCAGTACTTC
clone_size: .; d_call: TRBD2; cdr3_length: 19; j_call: TRBJ2-1; v_call: TRBV5-1; cdr3_aa: CASSPRKGGIETVRNEQFF; cdr3_nt: TGCGCCAGCAGCCCTCGGAAGGGAGGGATAGAAACAGTTAGGAATGAGCAGTTCTTC
clone_size: few; d_call: TRBD1; cdr3_length: 15; j_call: TRBJ2-7; v_call: TRBV6-6; cdr3_aa: CASSYGQGRAYEQYF; cdr3_nt: TGTGCCAGCAGTTACGGACAGGGGAGGGCCTACGAGCAGTACTTC
clone_size: .; d_call: .; cdr3_length: 13; j_call: TRBJ1-5; v_call: TRBV2; cdr3_aa: CASSERSNQPQHF; cdr3_nt: TGTGCCAGCAGTGAAAGAAGCAATCAGCCCCAGCATTTT
clone_size: .; d_call: TRBD1; cdr3_length: 15; j_call: TRBJ2-5; v_call: TRBV6-5; cdr3_aa: CASTTTGGAFETQYF; cdr3_nt: TGTGCCAGCACCACGACAGGGGGCGCCTTCGAGACCCAGTACTTC
clone_size: .; d_call: .; cdr3_length: 14; j_call: TRBJ2-1; v_call: TRBV7-9; cdr3_aa: CASSLFGTNNEQFF; cdr3_nt: TGTGCCAGCAGCTTATTCGGAACCAACAATGAGCAGTTCTTC
clone_size: .; d_call: .; cdr3_length: 15; j_call: TRBJ2-1; v_call: TRBV7-9; cdr3_aa: CASNGGLGLYNEQFF; cdr3_nt: TGTGCCAGCAACGGCGGGCTAGGCCTTTACAATGAGCAGTTCTTC
clone_size: .; d_call: .; cdr3_length: 15; j_call: TRBJ2-7; v_call: TRBV19; cdr3_aa: CASSIETGGGYEQYF; cdr3_nt: TGTGCCAGTAGTATAGAAACCGGAGGGGGCTACGAGCAGTACTTC
clone_size: .; d_call: .; cdr3_length: 10; j_call: TRBJ1-1; v_call: TRBV28; cdr3_aa: CASSGAEAFF; cdr3_nt: TGTGCCAGCAGTGGGGCTGAAGCTTTCTTT
clone_size: .; d_call: .; cdr3_length: 15; j_call: TRBJ1-1; v_call: TRBV15; cdr3_aa: CATSRDSGGGTEAFF; cdr3_nt: TGTGCCACCAGCAGAGATTCCGGGGGAGGGACTGAAGCTTTCTTT
clone_size: .; d_call: TRBD1; cdr3_length: 16; j_call: TRBJ1-1; v_call: TRBV2; cdr3_aa: CASSEALPGQGGKAFF; cdr3_nt: TGTGCCAGCAGTGAAGCGCTTCCGGGGCAGGGGGGAAAAGCTTTCTTT
clone_size: .; d_call: .; cdr3_length: 16; j_call: TRBJ1-2; v_call: TRBV11-2; cdr3_aa: CASEKLSGVLGLGYTF; cdr3_nt: TGTGCCAGCGAAAAGCTTTCCGGGGTGCTGGGGCTTGGCTACACCTTC
clone_size: .; d_call: .; cdr3_length: 15; j_call: TRBJ2-7; v_call: TRBV4-2; cdr3_aa: CASSQDRGYSYEQYF; cdr3_nt: TGTGCCAGCAGCCAAGATCGAGGTTACTCCTACGAGCAGTACTTC
clone_size: few; d_call: .; cdr3_length: 15; j_call: TRBJ2-1; v_call: TRBV5-5; cdr3_aa: CASSLFEQGYNEQFF; cdr3_nt: TGTGCCAGCAGCCTGTTCGAACAAGGTTACAATGAGCAGTTCTTC
clone_size: once; d_call: TRBD1; cdr3_length: 13; j_call: TRBJ2-7; v_call: TRBV28; cdr3_aa: CASLNDRASEQYF; cdr3_nt: TGTGCCAGCTTGAACGACAGGGCTAGCGAGCAGTACTTC
clone_size: .; d_call: .; cdr3_length: 14; j_call: TRBJ2-7; v_call: TRBV5-1; cdr3_aa: CASSLDVRGYEQYF; cdr3_nt: TGCGCCAGCAGCTTGGACGTGAGGGGCTACGAGCAGTACTTC
clone_size: few; d_call: .; cdr3_length: 15; j_call: TRBJ1-1; v_call: TRBV6-5; cdr3_aa: CASSPPADRPAEAFF; cdr3_nt: TGTGCCAGCAGTCCCCCGGCTGACAGGCCCGCTGAAGCTTTCTTT
clone_size: few; d_call: TRBD2; cdr3_length: 17; j_call: TRBJ2-5; v_call: TRBV7-8; cdr3_aa: CASSFYQSGTRGETQYF; cdr3_nt: TGTGCCAGCAGCTTCTATCAATCCGGGACTAGAGGAGAGACCCAGTACTTC
clone_size: .; d_call: TRBD1; cdr3_length: 13; j_call: TRBJ1-2; v_call: TRBV18; cdr3_aa: CASSPETGGSYTF; cdr3_nt: TGTGCCAGCTCACCCGAGACAGGGGGGAGCTACACCTTC
clone_size: .; d_call: .; cdr3_length: 12; j_call: TRBJ2-5; v_call: TRBV2; cdr3_aa: CASISGLTQQYF; cdr3_nt: TGTGCCAGCATCTCCGGGCTGACGCAGCAGTACTTC
clone_size: .; d_call: TRBD2; cdr3_length: 17; j_call: TRBJ2-3; v_call: TRBV6-1; cdr3_aa: CASSGLAGPSYTDTQYF; cdr3_nt: TGTGCCAGCAGTGGACTAGCGGGACCCTCGTACACAGATACGCAGTATTTT
clone_size: .; d_call: TRBD1; cdr3_length: 14; j_call: TRBJ1-4; v_call: TRBV19; cdr3_aa: CASRTGTGGEKLFF; cdr3_nt: TGTGCCAGTAGAACCGGGACAGGAGGAGAAAAACTGTTTTTT
clone_size: .; d_call: .; cdr3_length: 13; j_call: TRBJ2-3; v_call: TRBV5-5; cdr3_aa: CASSLGGANTQYF; cdr3_nt: TGTGCCAGCAGCTTGGGGGGCGCAAATACGCAGTATTTT
clone_size: .; d_call: .; cdr3_length: 14; j_call: TRBJ2-7; v_call: TRBV14; cdr3_aa: CASSQGPRNYEQYF; cdr3_nt: TGTGCCAGCAGCCAAGGACCACGTAACTACGAGCAGTACTTC
clone_size: .; d_call: .; cdr3_length: 13; j_call: TRBJ1-1; v_call: TRBV6-1; cdr3_aa: CASSGAFATEAFF; cdr3_nt: TGTGCCAGCAGCGGGGCCTTCGCCACTGAAGCTTTCTTT
clone_size: .; d_call: .; cdr3_length: 15; j_call: TRBJ2-3; v_call: TRBV6-4; cdr3_aa: CASSHSGLNTDTQYF; cdr3_nt: TGTGCCAGCAGTCACTCGGGACTTAACACAGATACGCAGTATTTT
clone_size: .; d_call: TRBD2; cdr3_length: 14; j_call: TRBJ2-7; v_call: TRBV2; cdr3_aa: CASSADSGRYEQYF; cdr3_nt: TGTGCCAGCAGTGCGGATAGCGGGAGATACGAGCAGTACTTC
clone_size: .; d_call: TRBD2; cdr3_length: 16; j_call: TRBJ2-7; v_call: TRBV5-4; cdr3_aa: CASSSGLAGGGGEQYF; cdr3_nt: TGTGCCAGCAGCTCGGGACTAGCGGGAGGAGGAGGCGAGCAGTACTTC
clone_size: many; d_call: TRBD2; cdr3_length: 15; j_call: TRBJ2-1; v_call: TRBV7-2; cdr3_aa: CASSNIAGGYNEQFF; cdr3_nt: TGTGCCAGCAGCAATATAGCGGGAGGGTACAATGAGCAGTTCTTC
clone_size: .; d_call: TRBD1; cdr3_length: 14; j_call: TRBJ2-7; v_call: TRBV11-2; cdr3_aa: CASSTTGDDYEQYF; cdr3_nt: TGTGCCAGCAGCACCACAGGGGACGACTACGAGCAGTACTTC
clone_size: .; d_call: .; cdr3_length: 15; j_call: TRBJ1-1; v_call: TRBV19; cdr3_aa: CASSISRGAGTEAFF; cdr3_nt: TGTGCCAGTAGTATATCGAGGGGGGCTGGCACTGAAGCTTTCTTT
clone_size: .; d_call: .; cdr3_length: 14; j_call: TRBJ1-5; v_call: TRBV4-2; cdr3_aa: CASSQGGNNQPQHF; cdr3_nt: TGTGCCAGCAGCCAAGGGGGTAACAATCAGCCCCAGCATTTT
clone_size: .; d_call: .; cdr3_length: 14; j_call: TRBJ2-1; v_call: TRBV4-2; cdr3_aa: CASSQAGSHNEQFF; cdr3_nt: TGTGCCAGCAGCCAGGCGGGAAGCCACAATGAGCAGTTCTTC
clone_size: few; d_call: TRBD2; cdr3_length: 17; j_call: TRBJ2-7; v_call: TRBV11-2; cdr3_aa: CASSIQSGTSGVYEQYF; cdr3_nt: TGTGCCAGCAGCATTCAATCAGGGACTAGCGGGGTATACGAGCAGTACTTC
clone_size: few; d_call: TRBD2; cdr3_length: 16; j_call: TRBJ2-3; v_call: TRBV5-1; cdr3_aa: CASSLWTSGSTDTQYF; cdr3_nt: TGCGCCAGCAGCTTGTGGACTAGCGGGAGCACAGATACGCAGTATTTT
clone_size: .; d_call: .; cdr3_length: 13; j_call: TRBJ1-1; v_call: TRBV28; cdr3_aa: CASSLSGTPEAFF; cdr3_nt: TGTGCCAGCAGTTTATCGGGGACTCCTGAAGCTTTCTTT
clone_size: few; d_call: TRBD2; cdr3_length: 15; j_call: TRBJ2-7; v_call: TRBV30; cdr3_aa: CAWRSPQAGGREQYF; cdr3_nt: TGTGCCTGGAGGTCCCCCCAAGCGGGAGGGCGCGAGCAGTACTTC
clone_size: .; d_call: .; cdr3_length: 17; j_call: TRBJ2-1; v_call: TRBV19; cdr3_aa: CASSKHPSRGDFQEQFF; cdr3_nt: TGTGCCAGTAGTAAACATCCCTCTAGGGGGGACTTCCAGGAGCAGTTCTTC
clone_size: .; d_call: TRBD1; cdr3_length: 15; j_call: TRBJ2-5; v_call: TRBV27; cdr3_aa: CASSWGTGTRETQYF; cdr3_nt: TGTGCCAGCAGTTGGGGGACAGGGACCAGGGAGACCCAGTACTTC